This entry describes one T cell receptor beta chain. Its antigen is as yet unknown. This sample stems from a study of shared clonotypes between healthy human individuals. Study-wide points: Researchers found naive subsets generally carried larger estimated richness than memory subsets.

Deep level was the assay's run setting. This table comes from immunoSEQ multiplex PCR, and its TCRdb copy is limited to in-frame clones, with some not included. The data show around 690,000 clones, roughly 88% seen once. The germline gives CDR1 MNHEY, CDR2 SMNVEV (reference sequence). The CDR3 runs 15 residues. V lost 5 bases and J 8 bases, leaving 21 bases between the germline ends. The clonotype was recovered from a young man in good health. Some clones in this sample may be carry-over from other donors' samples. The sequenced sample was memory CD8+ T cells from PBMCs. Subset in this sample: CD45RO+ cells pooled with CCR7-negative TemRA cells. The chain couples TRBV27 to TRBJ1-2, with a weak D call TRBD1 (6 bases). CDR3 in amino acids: CASSPTGSKLYGYTF. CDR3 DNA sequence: TGTGCCAGCAGTCCAACAGGGTCAAAACTATACGGCTACACCTTC.